This TCR beta chain was retrieved from a study of T cell changes during pregnancy in multiple sclerosis. The assay was immunoSEQ multiplex PCR, and TCRdb's table has in-frame clones only and misses some. The table has 50,000 to 80,000 clones, 80% to 95% seen once. Sample: peripheral blood, taken in the second trimester of pregnancy. The receptor was derived from a female donor with multiple sclerosis, enrolled in a pregnancy study.

The CDR3 loop is CASTAGALNEQYF. Written as DNA, the CDR3 is TGTGCCAGCACCGCGGGAGCCCTAAACGAGCAGTACTTC. The rearrangement joins TRBV25-1 to TRBJ2-7, with 7 bases matching TRBD2. The V and J ends lost 7 bases and 5 bases, in that order; junction bases with no gene match: 8. CDR1 is MGHDK, CDR2 SYGVNS, per germline. This CDR3 comprises 13 residues.